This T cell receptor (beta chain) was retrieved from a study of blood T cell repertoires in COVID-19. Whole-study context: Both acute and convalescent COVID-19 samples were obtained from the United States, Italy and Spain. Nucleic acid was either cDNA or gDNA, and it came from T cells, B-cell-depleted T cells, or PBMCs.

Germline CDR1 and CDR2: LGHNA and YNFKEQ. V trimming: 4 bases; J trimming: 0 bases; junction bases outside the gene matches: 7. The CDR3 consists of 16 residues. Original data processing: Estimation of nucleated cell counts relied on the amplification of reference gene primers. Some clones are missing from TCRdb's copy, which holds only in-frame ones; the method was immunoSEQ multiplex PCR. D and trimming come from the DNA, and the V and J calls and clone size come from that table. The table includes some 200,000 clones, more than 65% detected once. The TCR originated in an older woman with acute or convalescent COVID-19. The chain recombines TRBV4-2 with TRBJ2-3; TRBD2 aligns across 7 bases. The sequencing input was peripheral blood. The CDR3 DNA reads TGTGCCAGCAGCCCAACTAGCGTACTTAGCACAGATACGCAGTATTTT. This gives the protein CASSPTSVLSTDTQYF.